This T cell receptor beta chain was retrieved from a study of OX40 agonist ivuxolimab in advanced cancers. Study results and limitations: It was not determined which antigens were specifically recognized by the peripheral T cells that had undergone clonal expansion.

Germline values: CDR1 SGHAT, CDR2 FQNNGV. CDR3 length equals 12 residues. The V end was cut by 1 base, the J end by 8 bases, with 6 bases between. Sequencing was performed with immunoSEQ multiplex PCR; in TCRdb, only in-frame clones are kept and a portion is missing. The sample carries 14,000 to 15,000 clones, around four fifths recorded once. This clone counts as medium-sized (0.01 to 0.1%). Its target is not known. This sample also contains other DNA sequences that code for the same CDR3. The V and J genes are TRBV11-2 and TRBJ2-1; D is ambiguous. The sequencing here drew on CD4+ or CD8+ T cells sorted from blood, taken in a trial of the OX40 agonist ivuxolimab. This TCR derives from an adult with an advanced solid tumor such as melanoma, head and neck, liver or kidney cancer. The CDR3 reads CASSLGGHEQFF. For the CDR3, the DNA is TGTGCCAGCAGCTTAGGTGGCCATGAGCAGTTCTTC.